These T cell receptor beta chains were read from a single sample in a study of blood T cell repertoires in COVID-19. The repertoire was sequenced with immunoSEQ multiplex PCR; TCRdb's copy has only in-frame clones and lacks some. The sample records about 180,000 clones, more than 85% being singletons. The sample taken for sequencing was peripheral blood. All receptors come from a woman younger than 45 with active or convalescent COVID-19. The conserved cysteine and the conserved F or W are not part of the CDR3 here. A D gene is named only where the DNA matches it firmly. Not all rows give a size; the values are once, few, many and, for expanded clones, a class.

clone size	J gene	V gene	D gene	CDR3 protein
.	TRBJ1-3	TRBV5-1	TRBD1	ASTPGQGFYSGNTIY
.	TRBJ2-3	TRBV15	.	ATSRSGVSSTDTQY
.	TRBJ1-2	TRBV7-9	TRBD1	ASSQGQGREYGYT
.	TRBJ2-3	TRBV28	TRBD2	ASRGLAGVLTQY
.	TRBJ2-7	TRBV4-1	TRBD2	ASSQGTSGTYEQY
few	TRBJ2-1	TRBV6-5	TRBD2	ASSYRRGGYNEQF
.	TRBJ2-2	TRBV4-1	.	ASSQGPGQTNTGELF
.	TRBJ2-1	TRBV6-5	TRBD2	ASRPSGSSYNEQF
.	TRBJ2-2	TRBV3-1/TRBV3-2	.	ASSLSGNTGELF
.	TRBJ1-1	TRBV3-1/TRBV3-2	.	ASSPIGQMNTEAF
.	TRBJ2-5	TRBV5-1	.	ASWGAPAQETQY
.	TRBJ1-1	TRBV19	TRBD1	AIGTGVRAF
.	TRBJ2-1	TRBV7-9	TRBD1	ASSLGQGANYNEQF
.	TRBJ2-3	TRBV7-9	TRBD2	ASSPRAFSGSDTQY
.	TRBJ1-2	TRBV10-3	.	AISSPGDIYGYT
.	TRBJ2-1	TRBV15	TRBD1	ATSNSEGAYNEQF
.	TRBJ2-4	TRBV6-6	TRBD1	ASSYPTGTEGIQY
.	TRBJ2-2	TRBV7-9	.	ASSFIGGRQGNTGELF
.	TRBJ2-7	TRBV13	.	ASSLGSGVHYEQY
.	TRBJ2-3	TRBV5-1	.	ASSAGASTDTQY
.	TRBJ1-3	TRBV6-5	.	ASILQRSGNTIY
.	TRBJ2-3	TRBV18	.	ASSAMAVSVDTQY
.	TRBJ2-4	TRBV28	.	ASRGPGDLKNIQY
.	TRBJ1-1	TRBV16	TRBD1	ASSHEGGSDTEAF
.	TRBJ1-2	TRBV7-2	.	ASSARDTYYGYT
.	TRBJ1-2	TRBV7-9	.	ASSLRSTVDGGRYGYT
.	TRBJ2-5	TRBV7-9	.	ASGPWTSQETQY
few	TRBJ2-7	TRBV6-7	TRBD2	ASSYGLAETFYEQY
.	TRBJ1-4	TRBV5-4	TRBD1	ASSGGQGPNEKLF
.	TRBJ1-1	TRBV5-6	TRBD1	ASSHTGGTEAF
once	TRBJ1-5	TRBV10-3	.	AITRGVNQPQH
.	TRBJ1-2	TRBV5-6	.	ASSLQGPYGYT
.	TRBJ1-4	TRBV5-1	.	ASSPWWPTRGGGKKLF
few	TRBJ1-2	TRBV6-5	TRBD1	ATQDRVNLLGYT
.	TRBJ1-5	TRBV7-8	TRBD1	ASSRIGTVDQPQH
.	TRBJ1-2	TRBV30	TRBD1	AWLKGSITGGSYGYT
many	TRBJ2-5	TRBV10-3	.	AISEPPTGEETQY
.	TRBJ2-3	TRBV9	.	ASSVGLPGPTRTQY
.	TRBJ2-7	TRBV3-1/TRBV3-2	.	ASSQDWGGEQY
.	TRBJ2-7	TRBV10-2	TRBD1	ASRYGQGGTYEQY
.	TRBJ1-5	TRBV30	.	AWSKQGLGNQPQH
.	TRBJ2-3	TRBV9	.	ASSVGSPRTDTQY
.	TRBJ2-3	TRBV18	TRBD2	ASSPSSGTSGTDTQY
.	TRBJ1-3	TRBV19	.	ASIQGGGSGNTIY
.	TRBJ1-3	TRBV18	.	ASSEQGATGNTIY
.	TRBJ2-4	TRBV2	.	ASTSTGEGIQY
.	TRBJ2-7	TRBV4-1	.	ASSQAGFTSYEQY
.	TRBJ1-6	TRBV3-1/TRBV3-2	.	ASSQEVHGNSPLH
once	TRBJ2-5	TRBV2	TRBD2	ASSEYLAGKEGTQY
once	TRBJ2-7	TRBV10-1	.	ASSDLGQTYEQY
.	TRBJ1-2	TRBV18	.	ASSPPSERQNGYT
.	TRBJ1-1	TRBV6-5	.	ASSSGREAF
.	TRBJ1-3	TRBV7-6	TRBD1	ASSLVGGGDTIY
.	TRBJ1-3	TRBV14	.	ASSFLHSGNTIY